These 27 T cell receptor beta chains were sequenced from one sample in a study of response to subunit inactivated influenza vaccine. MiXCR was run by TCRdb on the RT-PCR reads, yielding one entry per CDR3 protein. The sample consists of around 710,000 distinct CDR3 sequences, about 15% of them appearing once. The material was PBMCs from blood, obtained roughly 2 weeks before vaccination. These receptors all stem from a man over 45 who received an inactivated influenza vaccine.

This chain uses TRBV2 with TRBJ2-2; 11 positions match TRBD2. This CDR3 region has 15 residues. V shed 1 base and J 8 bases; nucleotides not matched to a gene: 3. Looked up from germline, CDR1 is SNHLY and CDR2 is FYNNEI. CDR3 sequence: CASSEGLAGGGELFF. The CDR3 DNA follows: TGTGCCAGCAGTGAAGGCCTAGCGGGAGGAGGGGAGCTGTTTTTT.

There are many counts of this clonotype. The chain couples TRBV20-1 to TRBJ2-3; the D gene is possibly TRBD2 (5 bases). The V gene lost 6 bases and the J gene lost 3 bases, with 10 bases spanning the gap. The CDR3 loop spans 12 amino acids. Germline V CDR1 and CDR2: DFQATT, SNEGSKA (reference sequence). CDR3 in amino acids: CSARPGTDTQYF. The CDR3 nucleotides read TGCAGTGCCCGGCCGGGGACAGATACGCAGTATTTT.

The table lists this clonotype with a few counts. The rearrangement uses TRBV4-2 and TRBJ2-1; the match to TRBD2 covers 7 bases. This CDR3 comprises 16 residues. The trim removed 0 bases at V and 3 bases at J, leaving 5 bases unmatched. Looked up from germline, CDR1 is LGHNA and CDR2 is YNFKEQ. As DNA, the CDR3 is TGTGCCAGCAGCCAAGATCTAGCGGCCAACTACAATGAGCAGTTCTTC. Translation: CASSQDLAANYNEQFF.

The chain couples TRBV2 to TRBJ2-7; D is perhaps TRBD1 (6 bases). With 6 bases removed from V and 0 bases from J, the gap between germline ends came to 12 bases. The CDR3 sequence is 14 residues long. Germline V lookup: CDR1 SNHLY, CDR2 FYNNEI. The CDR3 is CASRATQGSYEQYF. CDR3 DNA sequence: TGTGCCAGCAGAGCGACACAGGGCTCCTACGAGCAGTACTTC.

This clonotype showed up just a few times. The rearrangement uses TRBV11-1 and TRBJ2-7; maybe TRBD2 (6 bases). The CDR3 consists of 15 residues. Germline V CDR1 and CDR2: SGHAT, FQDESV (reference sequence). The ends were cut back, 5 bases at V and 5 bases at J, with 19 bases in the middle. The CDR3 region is CASSQEGRRLNEQYF. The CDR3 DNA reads TGTGCCAGCAGCCAGGAGGGACGTAGACTAAACGAGCAGTACTTC.

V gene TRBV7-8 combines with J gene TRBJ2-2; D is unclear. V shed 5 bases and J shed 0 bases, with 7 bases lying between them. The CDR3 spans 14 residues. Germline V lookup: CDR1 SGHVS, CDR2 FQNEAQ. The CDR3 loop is CASSLQSNTGELFF. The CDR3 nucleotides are TGTGCCAGCAGCCTGCAATCGAACACCGGGGAGCTGTTTTTT.

The CDR3, as DNA: TGTGCCAGCAGTATTAGTTACGACATGAACACTGAAGCTTTCTTT. Translation gives CASSISYDMNTEAFF. The J gene is TRBJ1-1, the V gene TRBV6-1; D not certain. V lost 5 bases and J 0 bases, leaving 13 bases between the germline ends. The germline V gene encodes CDR1 MNHNS and CDR2 SASEGT. There are 15 residues in the CDR3.

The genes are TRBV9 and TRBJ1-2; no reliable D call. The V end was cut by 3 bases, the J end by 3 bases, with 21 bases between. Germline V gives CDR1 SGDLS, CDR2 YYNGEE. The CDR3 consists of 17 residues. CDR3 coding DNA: TGTGCCAGCAGCGCTCGTTGGACCAACCCGGGTGACTATGGCTACACCTTC. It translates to CASSARWTNPGDYGYTF.

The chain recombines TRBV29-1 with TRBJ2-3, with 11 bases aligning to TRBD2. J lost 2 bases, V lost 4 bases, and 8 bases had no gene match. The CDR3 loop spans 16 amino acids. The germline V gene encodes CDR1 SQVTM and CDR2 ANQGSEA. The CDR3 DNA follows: TGCAGCGTTGGTACTAGCGGGAGCGTCTTCACAGATACGCAGTATTTT. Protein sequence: CSVGTSGSVFTDTQYF.

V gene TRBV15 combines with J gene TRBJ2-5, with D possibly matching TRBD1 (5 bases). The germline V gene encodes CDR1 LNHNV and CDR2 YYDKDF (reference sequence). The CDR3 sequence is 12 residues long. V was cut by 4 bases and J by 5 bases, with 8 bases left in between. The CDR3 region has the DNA TGTGCCACCAGCACCTACAGGGAGACCCAGTACTTC. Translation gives CATSTYRETQYF.

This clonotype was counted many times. For the CDR3, the DNA is TGTGCCAGCAGTTCCCCTCTCTCCTACGAGCAGTACTTC. As protein: CASSSPLSYEQYF. The J gene is TRBJ2-7, the V gene TRBV6-5; D gene ambiguous. This CDR3 comprises 13 residues. Trimming took off 4 bases at V and 0 bases at J, with 7 bases between the two ends. The germline CDR1 and CDR2 sequences are MNHEY and SVGAGI.

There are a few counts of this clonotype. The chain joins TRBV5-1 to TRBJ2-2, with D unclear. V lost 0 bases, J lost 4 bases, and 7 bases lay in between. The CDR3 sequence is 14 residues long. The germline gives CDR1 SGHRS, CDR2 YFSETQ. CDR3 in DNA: TGCGCCAGCAGCTTGGAGGCAACCACCGGGGAGCTGTTTTTT. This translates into CASSLEATTGELFF.

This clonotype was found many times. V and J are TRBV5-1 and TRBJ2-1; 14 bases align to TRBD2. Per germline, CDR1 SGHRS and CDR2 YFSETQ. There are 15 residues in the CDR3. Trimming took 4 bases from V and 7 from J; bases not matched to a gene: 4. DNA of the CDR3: TGCGCCAGCAGCCCGACTAGCGGGGGGGGGAATGAGCAGTTCTTC. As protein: CASSPTSGGGNEQFF. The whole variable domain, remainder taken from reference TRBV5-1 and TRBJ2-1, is KAGVTQTPRYLIKTRGQQVTLSCSPISGHRSVSWYQQTPGQGLQFLFEYFSETQRNKGNFPGRFSGRQFSNSRSEMNVSTLELGDSALYLCASSPTSGGGNEQFFGPGTRLTVL.

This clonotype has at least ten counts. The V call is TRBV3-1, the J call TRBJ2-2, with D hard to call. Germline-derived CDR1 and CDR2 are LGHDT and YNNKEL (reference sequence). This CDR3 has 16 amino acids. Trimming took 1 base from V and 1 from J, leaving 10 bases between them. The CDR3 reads CASSQGRRGNTGELFF. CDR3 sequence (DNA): TGTGCCAGCAGCCAAGGGAGACGAGGGAACACCGGGGAGCTGTTTTTT.

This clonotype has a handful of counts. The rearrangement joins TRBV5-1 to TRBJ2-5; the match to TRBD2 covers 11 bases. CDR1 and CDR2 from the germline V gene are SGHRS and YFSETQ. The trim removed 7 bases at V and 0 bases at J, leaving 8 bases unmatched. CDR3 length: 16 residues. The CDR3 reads CASHRLAGIYQETQYF. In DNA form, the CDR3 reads TGCGCCAGCCACAGACTAGCGGGGATTTACCAAGAGACCCAGTACTTC. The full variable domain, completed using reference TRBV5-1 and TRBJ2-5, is KAGVTQTPRYLIKTRGQQVTLSCSPISGHRSVSWYQQTPGQGLQFLFEYFSETQRNKGNFPGRFSGRQFSNSRSEMNVSTLELGDSALYLCASHRLAGIYQETQYFGPGTRLLVL.

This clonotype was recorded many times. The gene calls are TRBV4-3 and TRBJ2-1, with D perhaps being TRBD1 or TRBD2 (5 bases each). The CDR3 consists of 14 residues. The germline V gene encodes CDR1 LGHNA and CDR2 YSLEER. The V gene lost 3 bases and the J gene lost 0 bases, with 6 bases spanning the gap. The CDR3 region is CASSQGVSYNEQFF. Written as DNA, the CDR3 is TGCGCCAGCAGCCAGGGGGTCTCCTACAATGAGCAGTTCTTC.

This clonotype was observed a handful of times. The CDR3: CASSRSAGGVNEQFF. CDR3 bases: TGTGCCAGCAGCCGTAGTGCGGGGGGGGTCAATGAGCAGTTCTTC. V is TRBV7-2 and J is TRBJ2-1, with 9 nucleotides matching TRBD2. The germline gives CDR1 SGHTA, CDR2 FQGNSA. The CDR3 contains 15 residues. V was pared by 5 bases and J by 6 bases, with 8 bases of the junction left unmatched.

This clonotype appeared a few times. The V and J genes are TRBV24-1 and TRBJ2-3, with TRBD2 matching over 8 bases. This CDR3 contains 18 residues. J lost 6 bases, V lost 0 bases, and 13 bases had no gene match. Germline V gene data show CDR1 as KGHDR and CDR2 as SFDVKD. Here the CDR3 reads CATSDLRVAGFFRDTQYF. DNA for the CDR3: TGTGCCACCAGTGATTTGCGGGTAGCGGGGTTCTTCAGGGATACGCAGTATTTT.

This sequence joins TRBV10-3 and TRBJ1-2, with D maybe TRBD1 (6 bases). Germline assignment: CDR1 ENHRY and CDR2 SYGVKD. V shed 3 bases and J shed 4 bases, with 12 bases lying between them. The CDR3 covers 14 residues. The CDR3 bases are TGTGCCATCAGTGAAGGGGGAGGCAGCTATGGCTACACCTTC. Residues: CAISEGGGSYGYTF.

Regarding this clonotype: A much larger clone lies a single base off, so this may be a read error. This chain's CDR3 is CVTSDAGEREYNEQFF. The CDR3 DNA reads TGTGTCACCAGTGATGCGGGAGAAAGAGAGTACAATGAGCAGTTCTTC. J is TRBJ2-1 and V is TRBV24-1, with TRBD2 matching over 7 bases. CDR3 length: 16 residues. The germline gives CDR1 KGHDR, CDR2 SFDVKD.

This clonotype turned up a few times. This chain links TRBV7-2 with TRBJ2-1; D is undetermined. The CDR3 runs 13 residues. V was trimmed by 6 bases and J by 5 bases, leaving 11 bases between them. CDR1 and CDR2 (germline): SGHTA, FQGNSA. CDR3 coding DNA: TGTGCCAGCAGGTTTGTCAGAAACAATGAGCAGTTCTTC. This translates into CASRFVRNNEQFF.

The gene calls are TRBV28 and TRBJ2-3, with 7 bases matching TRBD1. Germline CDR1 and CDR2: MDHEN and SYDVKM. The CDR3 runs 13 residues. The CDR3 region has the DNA TGTGTCCTCCGGGACAGCGGCACAGATACGCAGTATTTT. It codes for CVLRDSGTDTQYF.

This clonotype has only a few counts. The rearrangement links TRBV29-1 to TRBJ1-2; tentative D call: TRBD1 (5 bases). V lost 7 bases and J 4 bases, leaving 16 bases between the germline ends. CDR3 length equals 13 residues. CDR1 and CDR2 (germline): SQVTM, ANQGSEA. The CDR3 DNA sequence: TGCAGCGCTGCAGGGACCCTGAGCTATGGCTACACCTTC. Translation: CSAAGTLSYGYTF.

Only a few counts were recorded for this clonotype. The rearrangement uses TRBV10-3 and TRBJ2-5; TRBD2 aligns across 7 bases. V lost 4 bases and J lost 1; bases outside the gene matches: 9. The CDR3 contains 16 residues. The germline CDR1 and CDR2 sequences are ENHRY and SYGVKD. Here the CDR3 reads CAISGERGALQETQYF. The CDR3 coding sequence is TGTGCCATCAGTGGGGAGCGGGGAGCACTCCAAGAGACCCAGTACTTC.

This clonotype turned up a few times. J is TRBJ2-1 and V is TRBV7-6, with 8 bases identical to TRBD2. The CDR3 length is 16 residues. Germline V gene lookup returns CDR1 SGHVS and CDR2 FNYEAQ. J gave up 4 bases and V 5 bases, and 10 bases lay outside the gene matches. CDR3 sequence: CASSPRLIAGYNEQFF. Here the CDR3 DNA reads TGTGCCAGCAGCCCGAGGTTGATAGCGGGATACAATGAGCAGTTCTTC.

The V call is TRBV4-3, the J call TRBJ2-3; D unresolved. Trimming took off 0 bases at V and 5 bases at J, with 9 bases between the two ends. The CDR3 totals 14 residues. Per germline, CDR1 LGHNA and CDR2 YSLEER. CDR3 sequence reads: CASSQDPTGDTQYF. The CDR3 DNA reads TGCGCCAGCAGCCAAGATCCCACGGGAGATACGCAGTATTTT.

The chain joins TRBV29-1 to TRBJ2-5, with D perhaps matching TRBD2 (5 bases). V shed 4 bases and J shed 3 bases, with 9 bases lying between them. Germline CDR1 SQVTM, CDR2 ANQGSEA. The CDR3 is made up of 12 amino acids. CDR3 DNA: TGCAGCGTTGGGCGGGTCGAAGAGACCCAGTACTTC. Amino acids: CSVGRVEETQYF.